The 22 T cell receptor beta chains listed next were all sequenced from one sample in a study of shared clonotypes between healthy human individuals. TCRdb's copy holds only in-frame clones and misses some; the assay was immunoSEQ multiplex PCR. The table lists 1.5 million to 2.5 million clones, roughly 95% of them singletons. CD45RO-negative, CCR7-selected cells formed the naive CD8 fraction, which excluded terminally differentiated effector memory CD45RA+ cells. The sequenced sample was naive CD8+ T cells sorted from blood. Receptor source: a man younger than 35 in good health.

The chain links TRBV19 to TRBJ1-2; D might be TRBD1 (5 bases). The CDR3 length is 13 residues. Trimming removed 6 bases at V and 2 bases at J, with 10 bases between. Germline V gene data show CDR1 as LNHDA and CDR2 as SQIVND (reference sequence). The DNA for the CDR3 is TGTGCCAGTAGCTTAGAGGGGAACTATGGCTACACCTTC. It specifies CASSLEGNYGYTF.

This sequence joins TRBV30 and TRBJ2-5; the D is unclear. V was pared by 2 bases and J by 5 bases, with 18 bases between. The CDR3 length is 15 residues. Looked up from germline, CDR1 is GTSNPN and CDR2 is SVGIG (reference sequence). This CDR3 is CAWSLSGWASETQYF. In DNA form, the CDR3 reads TGTGCCTGGAGTTTGAGTGGGTGGGCTTCCGAGACCCAGTACTTC. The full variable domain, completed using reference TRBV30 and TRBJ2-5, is SQTIHQWPATLVQPVGSPLSLECTVEGTSNPNLYWYRQAAGRGLQLLFYSVGIGQISSEVPQNLSASRPQDRQFILSSKKLLLSDSGFYLCAWSLSGWASETQYFGPGTRLLVL.

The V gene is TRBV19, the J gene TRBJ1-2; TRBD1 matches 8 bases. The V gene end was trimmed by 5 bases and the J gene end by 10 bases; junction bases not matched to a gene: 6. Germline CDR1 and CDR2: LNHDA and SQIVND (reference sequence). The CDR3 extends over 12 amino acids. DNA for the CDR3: TGTGCCAGTAGTCCAGGACAGGGTAACTACACCTTC. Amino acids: CASSPGQGNYTF.

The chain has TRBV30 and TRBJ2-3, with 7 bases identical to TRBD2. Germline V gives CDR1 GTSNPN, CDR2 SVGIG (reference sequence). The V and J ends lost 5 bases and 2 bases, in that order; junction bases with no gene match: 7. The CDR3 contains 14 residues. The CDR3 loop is CAWAQAGTTDTQYF. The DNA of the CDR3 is TGTGCCTGGGCACAAGCGGGAACCACAGATACGCAGTATTTT.

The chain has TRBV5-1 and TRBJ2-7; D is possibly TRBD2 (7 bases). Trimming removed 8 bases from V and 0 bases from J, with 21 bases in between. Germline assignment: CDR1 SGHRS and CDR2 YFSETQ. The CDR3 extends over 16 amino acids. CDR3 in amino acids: CARTGNPGEGSYEQYF. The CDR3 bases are TGCGCCAGGACCGGTAATCCAGGGGAGGGCTCCTACGAGCAGTACTTC.

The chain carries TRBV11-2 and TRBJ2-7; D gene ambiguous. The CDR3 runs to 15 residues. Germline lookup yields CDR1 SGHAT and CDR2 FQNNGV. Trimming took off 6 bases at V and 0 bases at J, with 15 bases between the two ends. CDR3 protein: CASSNVIGSSYEQYF. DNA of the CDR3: TGTGCCAGCAGTAACGTTATCGGATCCTCCTACGAGCAGTACTTC.

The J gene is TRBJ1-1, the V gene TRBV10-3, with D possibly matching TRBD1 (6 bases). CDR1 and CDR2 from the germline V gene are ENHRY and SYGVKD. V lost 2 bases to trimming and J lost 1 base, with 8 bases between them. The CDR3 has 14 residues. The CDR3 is CAISETGTNTEAFF. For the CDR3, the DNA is TGTGCCATCAGTGAGACAGGGACGAACACTGAAGCTTTCTTT.

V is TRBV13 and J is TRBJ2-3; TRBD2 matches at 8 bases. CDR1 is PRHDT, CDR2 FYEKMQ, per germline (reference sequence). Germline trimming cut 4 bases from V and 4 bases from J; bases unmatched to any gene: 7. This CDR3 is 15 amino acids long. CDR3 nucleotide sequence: TGTGCCAGCAGCTCTCGGGGGGGCGTACCAGATACGCAGTATTTT. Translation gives CASSSRGGVPDTQYF.

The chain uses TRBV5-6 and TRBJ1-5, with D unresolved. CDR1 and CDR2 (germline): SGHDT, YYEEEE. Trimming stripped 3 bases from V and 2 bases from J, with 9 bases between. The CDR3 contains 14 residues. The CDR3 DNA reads TGTGCCAGCAGCTCGAATCCAGGCAATCAGCCCCAGCATTTT. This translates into CASSSNPGNQPQHF.

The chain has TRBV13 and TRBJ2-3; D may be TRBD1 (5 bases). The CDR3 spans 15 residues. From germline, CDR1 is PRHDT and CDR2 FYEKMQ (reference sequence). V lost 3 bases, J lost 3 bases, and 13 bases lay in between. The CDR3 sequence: CASSFGQGGTDTQYF. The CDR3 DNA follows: TGTGCCAGCAGCTTTGGCCAGGGTGGGACAGATACGCAGTATTTT.

The CDR3 region is CASSGGAEGEYSNQPQHF. The CDR3, as DNA: TGTGCCAGCAGTGGCGGGGCTGAGGGCGAGTATAGCAATCAGCCCCAGCATTTT. The V gene is TRBV27, the J gene TRBJ1-5, with D possibly being TRBD1 (5 bases). Trimming shortened V by 5 bases and J by 0 bases, and 20 bases separated the two germline ends. The CDR3 totals 18 residues. Germline V gene sequence: CDR1 MNHEY, CDR2 SMNVEV (reference sequence).

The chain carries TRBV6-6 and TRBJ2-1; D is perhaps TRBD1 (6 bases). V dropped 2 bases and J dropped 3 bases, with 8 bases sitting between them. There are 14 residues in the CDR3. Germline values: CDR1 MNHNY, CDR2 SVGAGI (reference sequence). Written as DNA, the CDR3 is TGTGCCAGCAGTTACGGGGGACACTACAATGAGCAGTTCTTC. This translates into CASSYGGHYNEQFF.

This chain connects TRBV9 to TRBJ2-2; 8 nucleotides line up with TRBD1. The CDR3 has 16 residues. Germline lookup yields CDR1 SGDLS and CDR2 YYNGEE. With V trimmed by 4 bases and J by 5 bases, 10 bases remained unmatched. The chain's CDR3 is CASSPDGTGGTGELFF. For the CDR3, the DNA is TGTGCCAGCAGCCCCGACGGGACAGGAGGTACCGGGGAGCTGTTTTTT.

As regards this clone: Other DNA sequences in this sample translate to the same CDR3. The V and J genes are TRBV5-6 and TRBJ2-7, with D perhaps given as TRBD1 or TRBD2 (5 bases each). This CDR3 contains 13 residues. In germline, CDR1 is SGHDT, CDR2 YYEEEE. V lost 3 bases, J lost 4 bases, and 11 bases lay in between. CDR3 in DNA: TGTGCCAGCAGCTCAGGGTCGGGGTACGAGCAGTACTTC. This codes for CASSSGSGYEQYF.

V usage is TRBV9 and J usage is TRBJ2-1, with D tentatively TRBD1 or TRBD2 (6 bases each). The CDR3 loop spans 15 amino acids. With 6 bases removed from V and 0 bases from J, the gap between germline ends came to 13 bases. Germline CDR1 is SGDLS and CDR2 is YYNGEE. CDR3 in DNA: TGTGCCAGCACCCAGGAGGGGGGCTCCTACAATGAGCAGTTCTTC. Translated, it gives CASTQEGGSYNEQFF. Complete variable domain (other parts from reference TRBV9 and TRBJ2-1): DSGVTQTPKHLITATGQRVTLRCSPRSGDLSVYWYQQSLDQGLQFLIQYYNGEERAKGNILERFSAQQFPDLHSELNLSSLELGDSALYFCASTQEGGSYNEQFFGPGTRLTVL.

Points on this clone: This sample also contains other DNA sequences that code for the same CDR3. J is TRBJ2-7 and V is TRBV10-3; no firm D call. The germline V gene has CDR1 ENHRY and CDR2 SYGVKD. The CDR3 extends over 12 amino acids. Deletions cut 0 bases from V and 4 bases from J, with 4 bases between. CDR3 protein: CAISESGYEQYF. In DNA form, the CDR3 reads TGTGCCATCAGTGAGTCCGGTTACGAGCAGTACTTC.

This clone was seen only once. CDR3 region: CASSLAPGGRETQYF. In nucleotides, the CDR3 is TGCGCCAGCAGCTTGGCCCCGGGAGGACGAGAGACCCAGTACTTC. The chain links TRBV5-1 to TRBJ2-5; the match to TRBD2 covers 7 bases. Germline V gives CDR1 SGHRS, CDR2 YFSETQ. The CDR3 has 15 residues. Trimming took 0 bases from V and 4 from J; bases not matched to a gene: 6.

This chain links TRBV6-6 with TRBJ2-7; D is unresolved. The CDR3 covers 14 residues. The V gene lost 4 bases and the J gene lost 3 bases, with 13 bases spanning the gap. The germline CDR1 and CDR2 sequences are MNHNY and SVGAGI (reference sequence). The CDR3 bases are TGTGCCAGCAGTTCTTATGACCAGCTCTACGAGCAGTACTTC. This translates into CASSSYDQLYEQYF.

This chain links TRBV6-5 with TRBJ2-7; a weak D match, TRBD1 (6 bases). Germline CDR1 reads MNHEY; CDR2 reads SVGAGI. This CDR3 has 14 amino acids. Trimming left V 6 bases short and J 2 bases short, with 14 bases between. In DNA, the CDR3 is TGTGCCAGCAGCCCCGGAGAGGGGGCCTACGAGCAGTACTTC. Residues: CASSPGEGAYEQYF.

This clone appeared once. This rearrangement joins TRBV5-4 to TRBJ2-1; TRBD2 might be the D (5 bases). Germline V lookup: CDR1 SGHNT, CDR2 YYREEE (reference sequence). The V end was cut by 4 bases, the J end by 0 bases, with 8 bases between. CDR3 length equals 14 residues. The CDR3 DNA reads TGTGCCAGCAGCATCGGGGACTCCTACAATGAGCAGTTCTTC. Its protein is CASSIGDSYNEQFF.

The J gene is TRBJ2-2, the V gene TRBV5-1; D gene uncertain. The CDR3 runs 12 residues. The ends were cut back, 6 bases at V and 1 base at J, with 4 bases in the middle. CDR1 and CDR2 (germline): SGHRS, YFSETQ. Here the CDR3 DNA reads TGCGCCAGCACCGAGAACACCGGGGAGCTGTTTTTT. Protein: CASTENTGELFF.

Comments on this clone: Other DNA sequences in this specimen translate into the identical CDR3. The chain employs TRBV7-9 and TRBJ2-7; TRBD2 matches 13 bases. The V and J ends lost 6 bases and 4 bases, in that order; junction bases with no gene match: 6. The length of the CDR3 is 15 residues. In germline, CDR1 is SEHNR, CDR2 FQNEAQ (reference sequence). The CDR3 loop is CASRLAGGPSYEQYF. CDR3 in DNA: TGTGCCAGCAGACTAGCGGGAGGGCCTAGTTACGAGCAGTACTTC.